The 5 T cell receptor beta chains listed next were all sequenced from one sample in a study of CD8 T cells in ankylosing spondylitis. Each CDR3 protein gets one entry after TCRdb re-called the 5' RACE reads with MiXCR. The sample holds about 280,000 distinct CDR3 sequences, about 19% seen once. The specimen sequenced was blood, either unsorted or a sorted T cell fraction (not recorded which). The receptors were sampled from a male donor with ankylosing spondylitis or in good health (not recorded which).

The V call is TRBV5-1, the J call TRBJ2-1; D gene uncertain. Per the germline V gene, CDR1 is SGHRS and CDR2 is YFSETQ. Trimming stripped 5 bases from V and 6 bases from J, with 6 bases between. CDR3 length: 11 residues. CDR3 nucleotides: TGCGCCAGCAGTCCTGCCAATGAGCAGTTCTTC. Amino acid sequence: CASSPANEQFF.

The gene calls are TRBV7-2 and TRBJ1-5; D is perhaps TRBD1 (6 bases). V was clipped by 4 bases and J by 0 bases, with 10 bases between them. CDR3 length: 15 residues. Looked up from germline, CDR1 is SGHTA and CDR2 is FQGNSA. CDR3 in amino acids: CASSWTDNSNQPQHF. CDR3 nucleotide sequence: TGTGCCAGCAGCTGGACAGATAATAGCAATCAGCCCCAGCATTTT.

As regards this clonotype: This may be a read error, as it is one base from a much larger clone. The chain employs TRBV6-1 and TRBJ2-2; 8 bases are a match to TRBD1. J was trimmed by 1 base and V by 8 bases; bases with no gene match: 6. The CDR3 has 15 residues. Germline V gene sequence: CDR1 MNHNS, CDR2 SASEGT. In DNA form, the CDR3 reads TGTGCCAGCTGTGTGGACAGGGTGAACACCGGGGAGCTGTTTTTT. This translates into CASCVDRVNTGELFF.

A remark on this clonotype: One end of the junction fails to match germline, which may point to a read error. CDR3 region: CVSSYRTWLYTEAFF. The CDR3 DNA is TGTGTCAGCAGTTATCGGACATGGTTGTACACTGAAGCTTTCTTT. V usage is TRBV27 and J usage is TRBJ1-1, with D tentatively TRBD1 (5 bases). The CDR3 is 15 amino acids. CDR1 and CDR2 from the germline V gene are MNHEY and SMNVEV (reference sequence).

This clonotype showed up just once. Since a much larger clone is just one base distant, this may be a read error. The chain links TRBV10-2 to TRBJ2-3; TRBD1 aligns across 7 bases. The CDR3 length is 14 residues. Germline-derived CDR1 and CDR2 are WSHSY and SAAADI. The CDR3 DNA reads TGCGCCAGCGTTAGGGACAGCAGCACAGATGCGCAGTATTTT. It encodes CASVRDSSTDAQYF.